This entry lists 7 T cell receptor beta chains sequenced from one sample in a study of T cell responses to AZD1222 COVID-19 vaccine (dated by TCRdb to 2020 to 2023). Sample time point, as interpreted from the label and publication: about 28 days (+/-7) after the second vaccine dose. The library relied on the immunoSEQ multiplex PCR assay. TCRdb holds this immuneACCESS table with in-frame rearrangements only. Some clones are missing; in checked studies, unresolved V genes explain under half, and the rest has no known cause. Present in this sample are more than 75,000 clones, about nine tenths of which were seen just once. Roughly 5% of the sample is held by the ten biggest clonotypes. This sample comprised peripheral blood, obtained 28 days after the second AZD1222 dose. These receptors were collected from an adult who received the AZD1222 COVID-19 vaccine.

This chain connects TRBV6-5 to TRBJ2-2; no firm D call. CDR1 and CDR2 (germline): MNHEY, SVGAGI. The CDR3 runs to 12 residues. The V gene lost 0 bases and the J gene lost 7 bases, with 3 bases spanning the gap. The CDR3 here is CASSYSGGELFF. CDR3 sequence (DNA): TGTGCCAGCAGTTACTCGGGCGGGGAGCTGTTTTTT.

The chain is built from TRBV9 and TRBJ2-5, with TRBD1 matching 9 bases. The CDR3 runs 15 residues. V dropped 5 bases and J dropped 5; count of bases not matched to a gene: 10. The germline V gene encodes CDR1 SGDLS and CDR2 YYNGEE. CDR3 region: CASSATGGRWETQYF. The CDR3 coding sequence is TGTGCCAGCAGTGCAACAGGGGGCAGGTGGGAGACCCAGTACTTC.

This clone has only one observation. V gene TRBV12-3 or TRBV12-4 combines with J gene TRBJ1-5; D not certain. This CDR3 is 13 amino acids long. Trimming removed 5 bases from V and 6 bases from J, with 11 bases in between. CDR3 sequence (DNA): TGTGCCAGCAGTGCGAAGTATCCTCAGCCCCAGCATTTT. The encoded protein is CASSAKYPQPQHF.

With regard to this clone: The sample contains more than one DNA sequence encoding this CDR3. V gene TRBV2 combines with J gene TRBJ1-2; D is possibly TRBD1 (6 bases). The V and J ends lost 3 bases and 5 bases respectively, with 16 bases between them. CDR1 SNHLY and CDR2 FYNNEI come from the germline V gene. There are 15 residues in the CDR3. The CDR3 spells CASSENRGALYGYTF. CDR3 in DNA: TGTGCCAGCAGTGAGAATCGGGGGGCGCTTTATGGCTACACCTTC.

The chain combines TRBV28 with TRBJ1-1; tentatively, D is TRBD1 (6 bases). The germline V gene encodes CDR1 MDHEN and CDR2 SYDVKM. V lost 5 bases and J lost 6, with 16 bases in between. CDR3 length: 14 amino acids. Written as DNA, the CDR3 is TGTGCCAGCAGTCCCCCCGACAGGTACTCTGAAGCTTTCTTT. It codes for CASSPPDRYSEAFF.

This rearrangement joins TRBV2 to TRBJ1-2, with 7 bases matching TRBD1. CDR3 length equals 14 residues. In germline, CDR1 is SNHLY, CDR2 FYNNEI. The V gene end was trimmed by 1 base and the J gene end by 7 bases; junction bases not matched to a gene: 6. The CDR3 bases are TGTGCCAGCAGTGAAGAGGAAGGGGGCTTTGGCTACACCTTC. Translating gives CASSEEEGGFGYTF.

This chain joins TRBV30 and TRBJ2-2; 7 bases align to TRBD2. Germline V gene data show CDR1 as GTSNPN and CDR2 as SVGIG (reference sequence). After removal of 3 bases from V and 3 bases from J, the junction contained 7 bases not matched to a gene. The length of the CDR3 is 15 residues. The CDR3 DNA reads as TGTGCCTGGAGGGAGGCAGGGAGGGACACCGGGGAGCTGTTTTTT. Protein sequence: CAWREAGRDTGELFF. Combining the CDR3 with reference TRBV30 and TRBJ2-2 gives the whole variable domain SQTIHQWPATLVQPVGSPLSLECTVEGTSNPNLYWYRQAAGRGLQLLFYSVGIGQISSEVPQNLSASRPQDRQFILSSKKLLLSDSGFYLCAWREAGRDTGELFFGEGSRLTVL.